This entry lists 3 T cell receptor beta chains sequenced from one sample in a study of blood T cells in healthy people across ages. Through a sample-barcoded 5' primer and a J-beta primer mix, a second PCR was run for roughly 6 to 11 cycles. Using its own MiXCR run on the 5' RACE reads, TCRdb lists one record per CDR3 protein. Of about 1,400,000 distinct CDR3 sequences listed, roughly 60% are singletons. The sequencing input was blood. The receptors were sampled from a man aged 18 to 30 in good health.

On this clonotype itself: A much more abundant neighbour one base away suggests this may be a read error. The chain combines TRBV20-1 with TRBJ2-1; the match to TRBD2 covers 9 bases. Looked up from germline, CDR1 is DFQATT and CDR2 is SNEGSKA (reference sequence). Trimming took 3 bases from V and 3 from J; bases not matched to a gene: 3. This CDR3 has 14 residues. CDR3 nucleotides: TGCAGTGCTAGTGAACTAGCGGGCTACAATGAGCAGTTCTTC. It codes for CSASELAGYNEQFF.

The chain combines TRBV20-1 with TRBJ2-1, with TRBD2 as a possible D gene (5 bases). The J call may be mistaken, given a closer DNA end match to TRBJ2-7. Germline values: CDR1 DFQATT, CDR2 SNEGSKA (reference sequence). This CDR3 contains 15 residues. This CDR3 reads CSATFEPSSYNEQYF. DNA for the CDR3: TGCAGTGCCACTTTTGAGCCTAGCTCCTACAATGAGCAGTACTTC.

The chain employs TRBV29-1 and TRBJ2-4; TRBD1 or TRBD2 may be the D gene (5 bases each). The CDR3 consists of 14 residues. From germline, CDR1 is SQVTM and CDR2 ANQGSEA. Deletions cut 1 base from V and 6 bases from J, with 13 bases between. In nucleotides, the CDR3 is TGCAGCGTTGAAGGTGGGGGATATACAAACATTCAGTACTTC. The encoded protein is CSVEGGGYTNIQYF.